The rows below give T cell receptor beta chains drawn from one sample of a study of blood T cell repertoires in COVID-19. Some clones are missing from TCRdb's copy, which holds only in-frame ones; the method was immunoSEQ multiplex PCR. Altogether around 100,000 clones are present, less than 90% being singletons, with the ten largest covering roughly 6.2%. The sequencing input was peripheral blood. These receptors originate from a human donor in a cohort sampled during active COVID-19. The CDR3 runs from the conserved cysteine through the conserved F or W. D genes are given only for firm matches. The size entry is marked missing in some rows and otherwise reads once, few, many or a size class.

j_call | clone_size | v_call | d_call | cdr3_aa | cdr3_nt
TRBJ2-1 | - | TRBV2 | TRBD2 | CASVAASGGAYEQFF | TGTGCCAGCGTTGCCGCTAGCGGGGGGGCCTATGAGCAGTTCTTC
TRBJ2-3 | - | TRBV21-1 | - | CASSEIPSGDLDTQYF | TGTGCCAGCAGCGAAATTCCTAGCGGAGATCTAGATACGCAGTATTTT
TRBJ1-5 | - | TRBV27 | - | CASSLYGHIDQPQHF | TGTGCCAGCAGTTTATATGGACATATAGATCAGCCCCAGCATTTT
TRBJ1-3 | - | TRBV2 | - | CASSEGRGGFPGNTIYF | TGTGCCAGCAGTGAAGGACGTGGGGGCTTCCCTGGAAACACCATATATTTT
TRBJ2-1 | once | TRBV9 | TRBD2 | CASSVEGLAFNEQFF | TGTGCCAGCAGCGTAGAGGGACTAGCATTCAATGAGCAGTTCTTC
TRBJ1-1 | once | TRBV11-2 | TRBD1 | CASSLTGEGPNTEAFF | TGTGCCAGCAGCCTTACAGGGGAAGGTCCGAACACTGAAGCTTTCTTT
TRBJ2-7 | - | TRBV4-2 | - | CASSRIATLTYEQYF | TGTGCCAGCAGCCGAATAGCGACGTTGACCTACGAGCAGTACTTC
TRBJ1-5 | - | TRBV28 | - | CASSFGAQPQHF | TGTGCCAGCAGTTTTGGGGCTCAGCCCCAGCATTTT
TRBJ2-1 | few | TRBV7-9 | - | CASSLTQGQLNEQFF | TGTGCCAGCAGCTTAACCCAGGGGCAGCTCAATGAGCAGTTCTTC
TRBJ2-2 | - | TRBV7-6 | TRBD1 | CASSLEPGQATGELFF | TGTGCCAGCAGCTTAGAACCGGGACAGGCCACCGGGGAGCTGTTTTTT
TRBJ2-7 | - | TRBV29-1 | TRBD1 | CSVVGTGYEQYF | TGCAGCGTTGTGGGGACAGGCTACGAGCAGTACTTC
TRBJ1-2 | - | TRBV4-2 | - | CASSQDISGDYGYTF | TGTGCCAGCAGCCAAGATATTTCAGGGGACTATGGCTACACCTTC
TRBJ2-3 | - | TRBV7-3 | TRBD2 | CASSFRLAADTQYF | TGTGCCAGCAGCTTCCGACTAGCAGCCGATACGCAGTATTTT
TRBJ1-5 | - | TRBV29-1 | TRBD1 | CSVAGTGPSNQPQHF | TGCAGCGTTGCTGGGACAGGGCCCAGCAATCAGCCCCAGCATTTT
TRBJ1-6 | - | TRBV5-1 | TRBD1 | CASSFETGRAGSPLHF | TGCGCCAGCAGCTTCGAGACAGGGCGCGCGGGGTCACCCCTCCACTTT
TRBJ2-3 | - | TRBV7-9 | - | CASSPILLGEQYF | TGTGCCAGCAGCCCCATCCTGTTGGGCGAGCAGTATTTT
TRBJ2-7 | - | TRBV28 | TRBD1 | CASSWNVPGGEQYF | TGTGCCAGCAGTTGGAACGTTCCAGGGGGCGAGCAGTACTTC
TRBJ1-2 | - | TRBV5-6 | TRBD1 | CASSLGQGENYGYTF | TGTGCCAGCAGCTTAGGACAGGGAGAAAACTATGGCTACACCTTC
TRBJ2-3 | - | TRBV10-3 | TRBD1 | CAITPGQGTDTQYF | TGTGCCATCACCCCGGGACAGGGTACAGATACGCAGTATTTT
TRBJ1-4 | - | TRBV5-8 | TRBD1 | CASRSGTGILTTNEKLFF | TGTGCCAGCAGGAGTGGGACAGGCATACTAACAACTAATGAAAAACTGTTTTTT
TRBJ1-3 | - | TRBV19 | - | CASTDSFSGNTIYF | TGTGCCAGTACGGACAGCTTCTCTGGAAACACCATATATTTT
TRBJ2-5 | - | TRBV24-1 | - | CATSAGQVYQETQYF | TGTGCCACCAGTGCAGGGCAAGTGTACCAAGAGACCCAGTACTTC
TRBJ2-1 | - | TRBV19 | TRBD2 | CASSIAAASGISEQFF | TGTGCCAGTAGTATCGCCGCGGCTAGCGGGATTTCTGAGCAGTTCTTC
TRBJ1-1 | - | TRBV18 | - | CASSPLLGGAVTEAFF | TGTGCCAGCTCACCTCTTCTAGGGGGGGCGGTCACTGAAGCTTTCTTT
TRBJ1-4 | once | TRBV6-5 | - | CASSSGIATNEKLFF | TGTGCCAGCAGTTCAGGGATTGCAACTAATGAAAAACTGTTTTTT
TRBJ2-3 | - | TRBV6-6 | TRBD2 | CASNYRLAADTQYF | TGTGCCAGCAATTATCGTCTAGCGGCAGATACGCAGTATTTT
TRBJ2-2 | - | TRBV12-3/TRBV12-4 | - | CASSLLSTGELFF | TGTGCCAGCAGTTTACTGAGCACCGGGGAGCTGTTTTTT
TRBJ2-6 | - | TRBV6-5 | - | CASSYQVGANVLTF | TGTGCCAGCAGTTACCAGGTGGGGGCCAACGTCCTGACTTTC
TRBJ2-1 | - | TRBV29-1 | - | CSVGDNEQFF | TGCAGCGTAGGGGACAATGAGCAGTTCTTC
TRBJ2-7 | - | TRBV14 | TRBD1 | CASSQLSETQSGTEFTYEQYF | TGTGCCAGCAGCCAACTCTCCGAAACTCAATCCGGGACAGAATTTACCTACGAGCAGTACTTC
TRBJ2-7 | - | TRBV28 | TRBD1 | CASSDREYEQYF | TGTGCCAGCAGCGACAGGGAGTACGAGCAGTACTTC
TRBJ2-2 | once | TRBV7-8 | TRBD2 | CASSLRTSGSTGELFF | TGTGCCAGCAGCTTGAGGACTAGCGGGAGTACCGGGGAGCTGTTTTTT
TRBJ2-7 | - | TRBV2 | TRBD1 | CASSRTGDHEQYF | TGTGCCAGCAGTAGGACAGGGGACCACGAGCAGTACTTC
TRBJ1-1 | - | TRBV4-2 | TRBD1 | CASSQVRGQPNTEAFF | TGTGCCAGCAGCCAAGTCCGGGGACAGCCGAACACTGAAGCTTTCTTT
TRBJ2-7 | - | TRBV13 | TRBD2 | CASSFLMRGVRDEQYF | TGTGCCAGCAGCTTCCTGATGCGGGGGGTGCGGGACGAGCAGTACTTC
TRBJ2-7 | once | TRBV5-6 | TRBD2 | CASSLGGGGVYEQYF | TGTGCCAGCAGCTTGGGCGGCGGGGGGGTGTACGAGCAGTACTTC
TRBJ2-7 | few | TRBV30 | - | CAWSVLYEQYF | TGTGCCTGGAGTGTACTTTACGAGCAGTACTTC
TRBJ2-1 | - | TRBV11-3 | - | CASSSRGGRFDEQFF | TGTGCCAGCAGCTCTAGGGGAGGTAGGTTTGATGAGCAGTTCTTC